These 24 T cell receptor beta chains originate from one sample sequenced in a study of T cells after yellow fever vaccination (dated by TCRdb to the late 2010s). The treatment or condition tag for this specimen amounts to: live attenuated yellow fever vaccine strain. The receptor library was made with 5' RACE. Sequencing used an Illumina HiSeq 2500. In-frame beta chains were kept once TCRdb had trimmed the public reads at Q25 with fastp and called clones with MiXCR. Here each entry gathers all rows of one CDR3 protein and keeps the most common genes and DNA. This sample gives approximately 600,000 distinct CDR3 sequences in total; about 12% of them show up just once. Of the sample, about 16% is held by the ten largest clones. Sequences were derived from PBMCs, sampled on the day of the yellow fever booster vaccination. These receptor sequences come from a man aged 25 to 40 who received the YFV17D yellow fever vaccine.

The chain recombines TRBV7-2 with TRBJ2-1, with D hard to call. Per germline, CDR1 SGHTA and CDR2 FQGNSA. Trimming removed 1 base from V and 0 bases from J, with 4 bases in between. The CDR3 runs to 14 residues. The CDR3 region is CASSLVISYNEQFF. The CDR3 DNA reads TGTGCCAGCAGCTTAGTAATCTCCTACAATGAGCAGTTCTTC.

This clonotype was counted a few times. The gene calls are TRBV10-2 and TRBJ2-7; D not certain. The ends were cut back, 5 bases at V and 7 bases at J, with 15 bases in the middle. This CDR3 has 13 residues. Per the germline V gene, CDR1 is WSHSY and CDR2 is SAAADI. For the CDR3, the DNA is TGCGCCAGCAGTCCCGACTGGGTTGGGGAGCAGTACTTC. The encoded protein is CASSPDWVGEQYF.

There are a few counts of this clonotype. The chain employs TRBV5-5 and TRBJ1-2, with 8 bases that match TRBD1. The CDR3 totals 16 residues. From germline, CDR1 is SGHKS and CDR2 YYEKEE (reference sequence). J was trimmed by 7 bases and V by 0 bases; bases with no gene match: 11. The CDR3 loop is CASSLALDRVRFGYTF. The CDR3 DNA sequence: TGTGCCAGCAGCTTGGCCTTGGACAGGGTGCGGTTTGGCTACACCTTC.

This clonotype was seen more than once but under ten times. The chain couples TRBV3-1 to TRBJ2-7, with 10 bases fitting TRBD2. In germline, CDR1 is LGHDT, CDR2 YNNKEL (reference sequence). There are 16 residues in the CDR3. V gave up 4 bases and J gave up 4 bases; unmatched junction bases: 10. CDR3: CASSRGSSSGGYEQYF. DNA of the CDR3: TGTGCCAGCAGCCGAGGGTCTTCTAGCGGGGGATACGAGCAGTACTTC.

In this sample, this clonotype turned up many times. This rearrangement joins TRBV28 to TRBJ2-7; 7 positions agree with TRBD1. The CDR3 loop spans 14 amino acids. Germline CDR1 reads MDHEN; CDR2 reads SYDVKM. V was clipped by 8 bases and J by 2 bases; unmatched bases: 9. The CDR3 here is CASFQRDRAYEQYF. The CDR3 DNA follows: TGTGCCAGCTTCCAAAGGGACAGAGCCTACGAGCAGTACTTC.

This clonotype was seen a few times. At one of its ends the junction is not consistent with the germline gene, which may arise from a read error. The chain links TRBV6-1 to TRBJ2-7, with D possibly matching TRBD1 (5 bases). The V gene's germline CDR1 is MNHNS and CDR2 SASEGT. The CDR3 extends over 13 amino acids. The CDR3 sequence is CASSEDSAWEQYF. The CDR3 coding sequence is TGTGCCAGCAGCGAAGACAGCGCCTGGGAGCAGTACTTC.

This clonotype appeared a few times. This chain joins TRBV6-1 and TRBJ1-1, with a possible D match to TRBD1 (5 bases). The V end lost 6 bases, the J end lost 0 bases, and 14 bases lay between the germline ends. Germline CDR1 reads MNHNS; CDR2 reads SASEGT. There are 15 residues in the CDR3. The CDR3: CASRRGIRMNTEAFF. The CDR3 region has the DNA TGTGCCAGCAGACGGGGGATCAGGATGAACACTGAAGCTTTCTTT.

The rearrangement links TRBV20-1 to TRBJ2-3; D possibly corresponds to TRBD2 (7 bases). Trimming stripped 3 bases from V and 1 base from J, with 17 bases between. The CDR3 sequence is 16 residues long. Germline loops: CDR1 DFQATT, CDR2 SNEGSKA (reference sequence). The CDR3 sequence: CSARRGRGIGTDTQYF. In DNA form, the CDR3 reads TGCAGTGCTAGGAGGGGGAGGGGAATAGGCACAGATACGCAGTATTTT.

The V call is TRBV29-1, the J call TRBJ1-2, with 8 bases that match TRBD1. The germline V gene has CDR1 SQVTM and CDR2 ANQGSEA. The CDR3 totals 16 residues. V dropped 6 bases and J dropped 5; count of bases not matched to a gene: 17. CDR3 residues: CSVEMDRARKGYGYTF. Here the CDR3 DNA reads TGCAGCGTGGAGATGGACAGGGCCAGGAAGGGGTATGGCTACACCTTC.

This clonotype was recorded a few times. The chain uses TRBV19 and TRBJ2-1; TRBD2 is a possible D gene (5 bases). The CDR3 covers 15 residues. Germline V gene data show CDR1 as LNHDA and CDR2 as SQIVND (reference sequence). V was cut by 5 bases and J by 9 bases, with 20 bases left in between. Written as DNA, the CDR3 is TGTGCCAGTAGTGCCACAGACGGGATCTACGGTGAGCAGTTCTTC. Its translation: CASSATDGIYGEQFF.

This clonotype has a count of ten or more. The chain uses TRBV12-3 or TRBV12-4 and TRBJ2-7; D gene uncertain. The CDR3 loop spans 11 amino acids. Trimming removed 0 bases from V and 7 bases from J, with 4 bases in between. The CDR3 sequence is CASSLAGEQYF. The CDR3 DNA sequence: TGTGCCAGCAGTTTAGCTGGTGAGCAGTACTTC.

There are many counts of this clonotype. This chain joins TRBV7-3 and TRBJ1-4; 8 nucleotides match TRBD1. V was clipped by 5 bases and J by 0 bases; unmatched bases: 2. The CDR3 contains 15 residues. The germline CDR1 and CDR2 sequences are SGHTA and FQGTGA. DNA of the CDR3: TGTGCCAGCAGCCCGACAGGGGCAACTAATGAAAAACTGTTTTTT. Protein: CASSPTGATNEKLFF.

The V and J genes are TRBV11-2 and TRBJ2-1, with D perhaps matching TRBD2 (6 bases). V gave up 3 bases and J gave up 7 bases, with 28 bases separating them. The CDR3 covers 19 residues. From germline, CDR1 is SGHAT and CDR2 FQNNGV. The DNA of the CDR3 is TGTGCCAGCAGCTTGGGAGGAGAGGGGCGTTTAATTTGTGGGAATGAGCAGTTCTTC. Translation gives CASSLGGEGRLICGNEQFF.

The rearrangement joins TRBV28 to TRBJ2-1; 13 bases align to TRBD2. Germline CDR1 MDHEN, CDR2 SYDVKM. CDR3 size: 14 residues. With 5 bases clipped from V and 13 bases from J, the junction kept 8 bases outside the gene matches. This CDR3 is CASSTRLAGGRQFF. As DNA, the CDR3 is TGTGCCAGCAGTACACGACTAGCGGGAGGCAGACAGTTCTTC. Together with reference TRBV28 and TRBJ2-1, the CDR3 gives the full variable domain: DVKVTQSSRYLVKRTGEKVFLECVQDMDHENMFWYRQDPGLGLRLIYFSYDVKMKEKGDIPEGYSVSREKKERFSLILESASTNQTSMYLCASSTRLAGGRQFFGPGTRLTVL.

Only a few counts were recorded for this clonotype. The chain is built from TRBV3-1 and TRBJ2-5; D perhaps matches TRBD2 (5 bases). Germline V lookup: CDR1 LGHDT, CDR2 YNNKEL (reference sequence). This CDR3 has 15 amino acids. Trimming left V 5 bases short and J 3 bases short, with 16 bases between. This CDR3 reads CASSEEEGFEETQYF. The CDR3 bases are TGTGCCAGCAGCGAGGAGGAAGGATTTGAAGAGACCCAGTACTTC.

The rearrangement links TRBV4-2 to TRBJ2-5; D is perhaps TRBD1 (6 bases). Germline lookup yields CDR1 LGHNA and CDR2 YNFKEQ. This CDR3 is 14 amino acids long. Trimming cost V 1 base and J 9 bases, with 15 bases left between them. The CDR3 protein is CASSQGRTDVAQYF. The CDR3 DNA sequence: TGTGCCAGCAGCCAAGGCCGGACAGACGTTGCCCAGTACTTC.

This clonotype was counted a few times. The chain carries TRBV7-2 and TRBJ2-7; TRBD1 matches 10 bases. V gave up 2 bases and J gave up 3 bases; unmatched junction bases: 19. The germline CDR1 and CDR2 sequences are SGHTA and FQGNSA. This CDR3 region has 20 residues. This chain's CDR3 is CASSLTPGTGVRTFHYEQYF. CDR3 nucleotide sequence: TGTGCCAGCAGCTTAACTCCCGGGACAGGGGTCCGCACTTTTCACTACGAGCAGTACTTC.

In its sample, this clonotype was seen many times. The chain carries TRBV11-2 and TRBJ2-7; 8 bases map to TRBD2. The CDR3 extends over 15 amino acids. CDR1 is SGHAT, CDR2 FQNNGV, per germline. Trimming at V came to 1 base and at J to 5 bases, leaving 7 bases not matched to a gene. In nucleotides, the CDR3 is TGTGCCAGCAGCTTAGCGCTAGCGGGTGTCCACGAGCAGTACTTC. Its protein product is CASSLALAGVHEQYF.

In its sample, this clonotype was seen a few times. The chain recombines TRBV6-1 with TRBJ2-5; 9 nucleotides line up with TRBD2. The CDR3 has 15 residues. With 6 bases clipped from V and 5 bases from J, the junction kept 10 bases outside the gene matches. CDR1 and CDR2 (germline): MNHNS, SASEGT. Here the CDR3 DNA reads TGTGCCAGCAGCAAAATAGCGGGAGCGCTGGAGACCCAGTACTTC. The encoded protein is CASSKIAGALETQYF.

This clonotype was seen only a few times. The rearrangement links TRBV24-1 to TRBJ2-5, with D tentatively TRBD2 (6 bases). The CDR3 contains 17 residues. The ends were cut back, 5 bases at V and 2 bases at J, with 20 bases in the middle. Germline loops: CDR1 KGHDR, CDR2 SFDVKD. As DNA, the CDR3 is TGTGCCACCAGTGCCCCACGGGGGACCTCACAACAAGAGACCCAGTACTTC. Translated: CATSAPRGTSQQETQYF.

This clonotype has more than one count but fewer than ten. V and J are TRBV6-1 and TRBJ2-2; D possibly matches TRBD1 or TRBD2 (5 bases each). The CDR3 loop spans 15 amino acids. Germline V gene data show CDR1 as MNHNS and CDR2 as SASEGT. Between the trimmed V and J ends, which lost 7 bases and 6 bases, there was a span of 18 bases. Here the CDR3 DNA reads TGTGCCAGCATGCCCCCGGGACGCGGCGCCGGGGAGCTGTTTTTT. As protein: CASMPPGRGAGELFF.

The V gene is TRBV7-9, the J gene TRBJ1-3, with 10 bases lining up with TRBD1. Germline V gene data show CDR1 as SEHNR and CDR2 as FQNEAQ (reference sequence). The CDR3 totals 16 residues. J was trimmed by 7 bases and V by 10 bases; bases with no gene match: 16. This chain's CDR3 is CAITTTDRGTGNTIYF. CDR3 bases: TGTGCCATCACGACTACGGACAGGGGGACGGGGAACACCATATATTTT.

This rearrangement joins TRBV12-3 or TRBV12-4 to TRBJ1-1; 7 nucleotides match TRBD1. The CDR3 has 14 amino acids. Unmatched junction bases numbered 8, after V lost 6 bases and J lost 4 bases. CDR3 sequence: CASRGDRDSTEAFF. CDR3 bases: TGTGCCAGCAGGGGCGACAGGGACTCCACTGAAGCTTTCTTT.

V usage is TRBV2 and J usage is TRBJ1-1; D remains unclear. Germline V gene lookup returns CDR1 SNHLY and CDR2 FYNNEI. V lost 3 bases to trimming and J lost 1 base, with 9 bases between them. The CDR3 totals 14 residues. The CDR3 protein is CASSEVGRNTEAFF. In DNA, the CDR3 is TGTGCCAGCAGTGAGGTTGGTCGGAACACTGAAGCTTTCTTT.